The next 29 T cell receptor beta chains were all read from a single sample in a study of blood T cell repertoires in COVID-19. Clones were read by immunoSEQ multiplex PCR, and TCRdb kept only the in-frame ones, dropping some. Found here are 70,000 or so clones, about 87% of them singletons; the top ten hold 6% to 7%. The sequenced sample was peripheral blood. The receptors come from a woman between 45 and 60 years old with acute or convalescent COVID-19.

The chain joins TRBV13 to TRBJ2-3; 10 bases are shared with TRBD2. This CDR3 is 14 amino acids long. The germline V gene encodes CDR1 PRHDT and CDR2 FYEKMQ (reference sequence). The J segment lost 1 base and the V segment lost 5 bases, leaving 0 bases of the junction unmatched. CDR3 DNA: TGTGCCAGCAGCCTAGCGGGGGGCACAGATACGCAGTATTTT. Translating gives CASSLAGGTDTQYF.

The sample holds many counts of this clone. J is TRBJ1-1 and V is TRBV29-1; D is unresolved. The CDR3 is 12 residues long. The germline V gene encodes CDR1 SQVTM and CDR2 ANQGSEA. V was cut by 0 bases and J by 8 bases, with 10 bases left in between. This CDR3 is CSVEDARPEAFF. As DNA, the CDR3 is TGCAGCGTTGAAGATGCTAGACCCGAAGCTTTCTTT.

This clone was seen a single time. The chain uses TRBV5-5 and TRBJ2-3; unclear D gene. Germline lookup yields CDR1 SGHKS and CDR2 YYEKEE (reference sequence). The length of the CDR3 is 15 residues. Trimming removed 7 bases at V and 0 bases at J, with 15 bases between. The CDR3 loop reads CASVSSQASTDTQYF. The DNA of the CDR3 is TGTGCCAGCGTATCGTCCCAAGCTAGCACAGATACGCAGTATTTT.

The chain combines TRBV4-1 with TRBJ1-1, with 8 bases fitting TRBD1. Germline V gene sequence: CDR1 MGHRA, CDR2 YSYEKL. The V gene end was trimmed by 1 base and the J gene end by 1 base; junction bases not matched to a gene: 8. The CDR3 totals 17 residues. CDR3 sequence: CASSQVGQGAKNTEAFF. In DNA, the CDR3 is TGCGCCAGCAGCCAAGTAGGGCAGGGGGCCAAGAACACTGAAGCTTTCTTT.

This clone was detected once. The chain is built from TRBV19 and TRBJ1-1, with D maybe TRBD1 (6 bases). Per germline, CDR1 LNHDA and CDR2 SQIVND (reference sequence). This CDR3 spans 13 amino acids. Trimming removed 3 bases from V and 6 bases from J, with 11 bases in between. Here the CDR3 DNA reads TGTGCCAGTAGTATCGTACAGGGCGCTGAAGCTTTCTTT. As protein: CASSIVQGAEAFF.

CDR3 loop: CASSLVGQVNYGYTF. In nucleotides, the CDR3 is TGTGCCAGCAGCTTGGTGGGACAGGTAAACTATGGCTACACCTTC. The chain carries TRBV5-6 and TRBJ1-2, with TRBD1 matching over 8 bases. The germline CDR1 and CDR2 sequences are SGHDT and YYEEEE. CDR3 length: 15 amino acids. V dropped 0 bases and J dropped 2; count of bases not matched to a gene: 3.

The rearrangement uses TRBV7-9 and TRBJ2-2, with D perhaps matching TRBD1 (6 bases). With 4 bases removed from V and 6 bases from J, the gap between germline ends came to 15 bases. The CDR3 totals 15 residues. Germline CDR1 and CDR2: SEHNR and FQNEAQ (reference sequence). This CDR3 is CASSYQGFGAGELFF. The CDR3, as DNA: TGTGCCAGCAGCTACCAGGGGTTTGGAGCCGGGGAGCTGTTTTTT.

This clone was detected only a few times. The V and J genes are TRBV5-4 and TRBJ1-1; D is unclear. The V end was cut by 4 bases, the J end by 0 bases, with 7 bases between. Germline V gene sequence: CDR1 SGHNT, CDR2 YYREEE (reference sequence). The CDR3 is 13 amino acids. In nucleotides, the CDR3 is TGTGCCAGCAGCACTGACATGAACACTGAAGCTTTCTTT. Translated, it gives CASSTDMNTEAFF.

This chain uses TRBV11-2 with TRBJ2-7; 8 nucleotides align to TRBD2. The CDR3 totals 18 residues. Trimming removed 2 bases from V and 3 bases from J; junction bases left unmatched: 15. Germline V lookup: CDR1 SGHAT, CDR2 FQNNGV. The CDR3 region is CASSLFSSGRYGGYEQYF. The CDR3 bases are TGTGCCAGCAGCTTATTTTCGAGCGGGAGATATGGAGGCTACGAGCAGTACTTC.

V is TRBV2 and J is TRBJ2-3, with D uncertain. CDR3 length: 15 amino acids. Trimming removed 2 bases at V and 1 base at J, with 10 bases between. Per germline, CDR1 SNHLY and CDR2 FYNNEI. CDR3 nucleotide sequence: TGTGCCAGCAGTGAACGGGTGTATGGCACAGATACGCAGTATTTT. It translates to CASSERVYGTDTQYF.

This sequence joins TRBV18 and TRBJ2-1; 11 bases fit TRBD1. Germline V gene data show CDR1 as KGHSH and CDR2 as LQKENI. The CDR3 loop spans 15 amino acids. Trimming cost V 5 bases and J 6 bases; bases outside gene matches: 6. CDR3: CASSSSGTGGNEQFF. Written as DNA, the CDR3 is TGTGCCAGCTCATCCTCGGGGACAGGGGGCAATGAGCAGTTCTTC.

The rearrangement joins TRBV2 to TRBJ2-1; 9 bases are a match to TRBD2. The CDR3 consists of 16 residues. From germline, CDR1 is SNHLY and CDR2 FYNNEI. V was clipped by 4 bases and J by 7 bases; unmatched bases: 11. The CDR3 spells CASSASGLAFPNEQFF. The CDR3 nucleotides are TGTGCCAGCAGTGCTTCGGGACTAGCCTTTCCGAATGAGCAGTTCTTC. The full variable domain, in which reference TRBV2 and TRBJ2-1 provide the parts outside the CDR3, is EPEVTQTPSHQVTQMGQEVILRCVPISNHLYFYWYRQILGQKVEFLVSFYNNEISEKSEIFDDQFSVERPDGSNFTLKIRSTKLEDSAMYFCASSASGLAFPNEQFFGPGTRLTVL.

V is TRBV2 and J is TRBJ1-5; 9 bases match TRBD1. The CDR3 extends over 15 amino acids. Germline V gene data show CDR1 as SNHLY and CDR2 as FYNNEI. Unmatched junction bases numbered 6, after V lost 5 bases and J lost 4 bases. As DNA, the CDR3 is TGTGCCAGCAGTCGCTACAGGGGGCAGAATCAGCCCCAGCATTTT. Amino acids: CASSRYRGQNQPQHF.

In DNA, the CDR3 is TGTGCCACCAGTGATTCCCTCGCCGTCGGGGGCTACACCTTC. Its translation: CATSDSLAVGGYTF. The J gene is TRBJ1-2, the V gene TRBV24-1; D not resolved. The CDR3 length is 14 residues. V dropped 2 bases and J dropped 8 bases, with 14 bases sitting between them. Looked up from germline, CDR1 is KGHDR and CDR2 is SFDVKD.

Here the CDR3 DNA reads TGTGCCAGCAGTTTTCTCGGGGGACAGGAGATGAGTGAAAAACTGTTTTTT. Translated, it gives CASSFLGGQEMSEKLFF. This rearrangement joins TRBV28 to TRBJ1-4, with 8 bases identical to TRBD1. The CDR3 runs to 17 residues. V was clipped by 3 bases and J by 7 bases; unmatched bases: 13. The germline gives CDR1 MDHEN, CDR2 SYDVKM. Based on the CDR3 plus reference TRBV28 and TRBJ1-4, the full variable domain is DVKVTQSSRYLVKRTGEKVFLECVQDMDHENMFWYRQDPGLGLRLIYFSYDVKMKEKGDIPEGYSVSREKKERFSLILESASTNQTSMYLCASSFLGGQEMSEKLFFGSGTQLSVL.

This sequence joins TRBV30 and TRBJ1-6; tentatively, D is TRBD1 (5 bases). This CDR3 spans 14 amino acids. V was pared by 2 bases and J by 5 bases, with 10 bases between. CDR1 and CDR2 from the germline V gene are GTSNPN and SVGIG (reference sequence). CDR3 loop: CAWSLHRHNSPLHF. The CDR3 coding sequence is TGTGCCTGGAGTCTACACAGGCATAATTCACCCCTCCACTTT.

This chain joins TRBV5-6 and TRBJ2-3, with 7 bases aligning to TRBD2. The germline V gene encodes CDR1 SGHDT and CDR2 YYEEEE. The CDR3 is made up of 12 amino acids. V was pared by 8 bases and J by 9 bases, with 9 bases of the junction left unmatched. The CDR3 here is CASGEGPATQYF. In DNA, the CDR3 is TGTGCCAGTGGGGAGGGGCCAGCCACGCAGTATTTT.

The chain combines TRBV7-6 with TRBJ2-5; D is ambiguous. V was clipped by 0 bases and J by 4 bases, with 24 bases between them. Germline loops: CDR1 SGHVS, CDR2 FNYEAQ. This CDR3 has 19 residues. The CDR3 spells CASSLALTQALMVVETQYF. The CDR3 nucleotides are TGTGCCAGCAGCTTAGCGCTAACGCAGGCCCTAATGGTGGTAGAGACCCAGTACTTC.

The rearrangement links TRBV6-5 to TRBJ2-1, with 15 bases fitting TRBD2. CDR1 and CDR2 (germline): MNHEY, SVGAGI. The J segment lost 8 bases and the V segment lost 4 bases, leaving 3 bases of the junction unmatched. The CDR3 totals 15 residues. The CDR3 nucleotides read TGTGCCAGCAGTTCAAGGACTAGCGGGAGGGATGAGCAGTTCTTC. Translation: CASSSRTSGRDEQFF.

The CDR3 sequence is CASRGQPLTNQPQHF. CDR3 coding DNA: TGTGCCAGCAGAGGACAGCCACTTACCAATCAGCCCCAGCATTTT. V and J are TRBV6-6 and TRBJ1-5; D might be TRBD1 (6 bases). Trimming took off 6 bases at V and 3 bases at J, with 15 bases between the two ends. Germline V lookup: CDR1 MNHNY, CDR2 SVGAGI (reference sequence). The CDR3 totals 15 residues.

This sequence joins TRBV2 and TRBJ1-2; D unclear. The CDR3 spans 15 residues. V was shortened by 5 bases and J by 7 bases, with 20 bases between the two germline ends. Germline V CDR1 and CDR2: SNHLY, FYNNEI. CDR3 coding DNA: TGTGCCAGCAGTCGGGAGTCGCGGGGTATCGCTGGCTACACCTTC. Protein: CASSRESRGIAGYTF. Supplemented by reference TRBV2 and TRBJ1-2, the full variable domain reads EPEVTQTPSHQVTQMGQEVILRCVPISNHLYFYWYRQILGQKVEFLVSFYNNEISEKSEIFDDQFSVERPDGSNFTLKIRSTKLEDSAMYFCASSRESRGIAGYTFGSGTRLTVV.

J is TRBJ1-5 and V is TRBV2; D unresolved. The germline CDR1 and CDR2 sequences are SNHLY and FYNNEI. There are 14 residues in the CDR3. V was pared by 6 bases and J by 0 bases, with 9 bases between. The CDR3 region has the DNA TGTGCCAGCAGGCAATCTAATAGCAATCAGCCCCAGCATTTT. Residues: CASRQSNSNQPQHF.

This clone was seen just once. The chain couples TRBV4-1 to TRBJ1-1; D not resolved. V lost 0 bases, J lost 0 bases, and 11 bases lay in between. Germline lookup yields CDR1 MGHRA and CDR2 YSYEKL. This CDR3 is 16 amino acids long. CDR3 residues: CASSQELRLLNTEAFF. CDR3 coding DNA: TGCGCCAGCAGCCAAGAATTGCGACTCCTGAACACTGAAGCTTTCTTT.

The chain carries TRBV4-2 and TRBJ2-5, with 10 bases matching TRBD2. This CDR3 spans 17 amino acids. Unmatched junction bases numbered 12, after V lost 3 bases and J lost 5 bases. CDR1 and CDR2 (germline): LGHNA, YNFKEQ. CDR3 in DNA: TGTGCCAGCAGCCAGGGGACTAGCGCGCGAAGTGGGGAGACCCAGTACTTC. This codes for CASSQGTSARSGETQYF.

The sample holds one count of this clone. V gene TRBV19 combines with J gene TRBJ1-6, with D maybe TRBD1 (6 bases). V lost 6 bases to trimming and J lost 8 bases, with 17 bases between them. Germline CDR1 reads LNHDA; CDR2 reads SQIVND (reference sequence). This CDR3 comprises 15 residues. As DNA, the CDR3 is TGTGCCAGTAGCACAGGGATTGAGGTGGATTCACCCCTCCACTTT. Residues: CASSTGIEVDSPLHF.

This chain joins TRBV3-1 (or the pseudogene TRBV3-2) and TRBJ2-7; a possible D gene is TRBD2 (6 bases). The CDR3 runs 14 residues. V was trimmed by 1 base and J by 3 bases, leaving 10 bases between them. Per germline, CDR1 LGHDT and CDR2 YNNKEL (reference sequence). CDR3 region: CASSQVGGGYEQYF. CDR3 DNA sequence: TGTGCCAGCAGCCAAGTGGGGGGAGGCTACGAGCAGTACTTC.

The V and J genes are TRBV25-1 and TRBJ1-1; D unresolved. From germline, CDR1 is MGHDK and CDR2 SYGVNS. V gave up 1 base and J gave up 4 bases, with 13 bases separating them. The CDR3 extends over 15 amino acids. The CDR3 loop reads CASSESLNGVTEAFF. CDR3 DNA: TGTGCCAGCAGTGAATCCTTAAACGGAGTCACTGAAGCTTTCTTT.

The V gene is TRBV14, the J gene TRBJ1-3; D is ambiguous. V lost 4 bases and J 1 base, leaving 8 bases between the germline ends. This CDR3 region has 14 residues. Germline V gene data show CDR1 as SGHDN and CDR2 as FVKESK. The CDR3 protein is CASSLRQSGNTIYF. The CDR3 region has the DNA TGTGCCAGCAGCCTGAGGCAGTCTGGAAACACCATATATTTT.

CDR3 DNA: TGCGCCAGCAGCCTACCTAGCGGGGGGGCTCCCGCAGATACGCAGTATTTT. Translated, it gives CASSLPSGGAPADTQYF. J is TRBJ2-3 and V is TRBV5-1, with TRBD2 matching over 12 bases. The trim removed 4 bases at V and 4 bases at J, leaving 10 bases unmatched. The CDR3 has 17 amino acids. Germline V lookup: CDR1 SGHRS, CDR2 YFSETQ.